Listed below are T cell receptor beta chains from one sample, sequenced in a study of tumor-infiltrating lymphocytes in primary liver carcinoma. One entry per CDR3 protein, called by TCRdb with MiXCR from the multiplex PCR reads. The table includes about 130,000 distinct CDR3 sequences, approximately 64% detected once. The sequencing input was liver tumor tissue from sampling region 3. All receptors derive from a woman in her sixties with primary liver carcinoma and hepatitis B virus infection. Both conserved end residues are part of each CDR3. The order of the fields is CDR3 protein, CDR3 DNA, J gene, V gene, clone size, D gene. The D gene is left open where the match is weak. Size tells how often a clone was seen (once, few, many) or the class of an expanded clone, and some rows leave it out.

cdr3_aa: CTSSLGQGRDPQHF
cdr3_nt: TGTACCAGCAGCCTGGGACAGGGGAGGGATCCCCAGCATTTT
j_call: TRBJ1-5
v_call: TRBV11-2
clone_size: -
d_call: TRBD1

cdr3_aa: CASSLALSSGGGNEQYF
cdr3_nt: TGTGCCAGCAGCTTAGCCCTCTCTAGCGGAGGGGGGAACGAGCAGTACTTC
j_call: TRBJ2-7
v_call: TRBV11-3
clone_size: -
d_call: -

cdr3_aa: CVFSPKSVSGAPYEQYF
cdr3_nt: TGTGTCTTCAGTCCGAAATCCGTCAGCGGGGCCCCCTACGAGCAGTACTTC
j_call: TRBJ2-7
v_call: TRBV28
clone_size: -
d_call: TRBD2

cdr3_aa: CASSRWTSGRLYTGELFF
cdr3_nt: TGTGCCAGCAGTCGTTGGACTAGCGGGAGGCTCTACACCGGGGAGCTGTTTTTT
j_call: TRBJ2-2
v_call: TRBV6-2/TRBV6-3
clone_size: many
d_call: TRBD2

cdr3_aa: CASNSLGGELLSGNIIYF
cdr3_nt: TGTGCCAGCAACTCCTTAGGGGGGGAACTTTTATCTGGAAACATCATATATTTT
j_call: TRBJ1-3
v_call: TRBV4-1
clone_size: once
d_call: -

cdr3_aa: CARTRKQGAGTEPFF
cdr3_nt: TGTGCCAGAACCAGAAAACAGGGGGCAGGGACTGAACCTTTCTTT
j_call: TRBJ1-1
v_call: TRBV6-1
clone_size: -
d_call: TRBD1

cdr3_aa: CASSLGWGTDLGINEQFF
cdr3_nt: TGTGCCAGCAGCTTGGGTTGGGGCACCGATCTAGGGATCAATGAGCAGTTCTTC
j_call: TRBJ2-1
v_call: TRBV5-5
clone_size: many
d_call: -

cdr3_aa: CASSLVGLAIITDTQYF
cdr3_nt: TGTGCCAGCAGCTTAGTGGGACTAGCGATTATTACAGATACGCAGTATTTT
j_call: TRBJ2-3
v_call: TRBV11-2
clone_size: -
d_call: TRBD2

cdr3_aa: CAISEQVNTDTQYF
cdr3_nt: TGTGCCATTTCGGAGCAGGTGAACACAGATACGCAGTATTTT
j_call: TRBJ2-3
v_call: TRBV10-3
clone_size: -
d_call: -

cdr3_aa: CASSFPGGTDTQHF
cdr3_nt: TGTGCCAGCAGTTTCCCCGGAGGCACAGATACGCAGCATTTT
j_call: TRBJ1-5
v_call: TRBV12-3/TRBV12-4
clone_size: -
d_call: -

cdr3_aa: CASNLFLGKQFF
cdr3_nt: TGTGCCAGCAACTTATTTCTCGGTAAGCAGTTCTTC
j_call: TRBJ2-1
v_call: TRBV11-2
clone_size: -
d_call: -

cdr3_aa: CASSMGLAGVTDTQYF
cdr3_nt: TGTGCCAGCAGCATGGGACTGGCAGGAGTGACAGATACGCAGTATTTT
j_call: TRBJ2-3
v_call: TRBV11-2
clone_size: once
d_call: -

cdr3_aa: CASSWRTLEAFF
cdr3_nt: TGTGCCAGCAGCTGGAGGACTTTAGAAGCTTTCTTT
j_call: TRBJ1-1
v_call: TRBV7-9
clone_size: -
d_call: -

cdr3_aa: CASSLASSGLVGQYKYEQYF
cdr3_nt: TGTGCCAGCAGCTTAGCGAGCTCGGGACTAGTGGGCCAATACAAGTATGAGCAGTACTTC
j_call: TRBJ2-7
v_call: TRBV11-2
clone_size: -
d_call: TRBD2

cdr3_aa: CATSDSRHGNTEAFF
cdr3_nt: TGTGCCACCAGTGATTCCCGACACGGGAACACTGAAGCTTTCTTT
j_call: TRBJ1-1
v_call: TRBV24-1
clone_size: -
d_call: -

cdr3_aa: CATSRELAGVYEQYF
cdr3_nt: TGTGCCACCAGCAGAGAGTTAGCGGGAGTTTACGAGCAGTACTTC
j_call: TRBJ2-7
v_call: TRBV15
clone_size: -
d_call: TRBD2

cdr3_aa: CASTPGGTQYF
cdr3_nt: TGTGCCAGCACCCCCGGCGGGACCCAGTACTTC
j_call: TRBJ2-5
v_call: TRBV12-3/TRBV12-4
clone_size: many
d_call: -

cdr3_aa: CASSPRGDSGELFF
cdr3_nt: TGTGCCAGCAGCCCTAGGGGGGACAGCGGGGAGCTGTTTTTT
j_call: TRBJ2-2
v_call: TRBV11-3
clone_size: medium-sized
d_call: -

cdr3_aa: CASSLAPCGSLGNEQFF
cdr3_nt: TGTGCCAGCAGTTTAGCTCCTTGCGGGAGCTTGGGTAATGAGCAGTTCTTC
j_call: TRBJ2-1
v_call: TRBV12-3/TRBV12-4
clone_size: -
d_call: TRBD2

cdr3_aa: CASRKGAQETQYF
cdr3_nt: TGTGCCAGCAGGAAGGGGGCCCAAGAGACCCAGTACTTC
j_call: TRBJ2-5
v_call: TRBV28
clone_size: many
d_call: TRBD1

cdr3_aa: CSVADNTDTQYF
cdr3_nt: TGCAGCGTTGCGGATAACACAGATACGCAGTATTTT
j_call: TRBJ2-3
v_call: TRBV29-1
clone_size: many
d_call: -

cdr3_aa: CASSPQGANIEAFF
cdr3_nt: TGTGCCAGCAGTCCGCAGGGGGCGAACATTGAAGCTTTCTTT
j_call: TRBJ1-1
v_call: TRBV6-5
clone_size: -
d_call: TRBD1

cdr3_aa: CTSSLGLLSAGEKLFF
cdr3_nt: TGTACCAGCAGCCTAGGCCTCCTTTCCGCTGGAGAAAAACTGTTTTTT
j_call: TRBJ1-4
v_call: TRBV11-2
clone_size: -
d_call: -

cdr3_aa: CARSQDAYGNTYEQYF
cdr3_nt: TGCGCCAGGAGCCAAGACGCGTACGGAAATACCTACGAGCAGTACTTC
j_call: TRBJ2-7
v_call: TRBV4-1
clone_size: -
d_call: -

cdr3_aa: CASRPRDYSNEQFF
cdr3_nt: TGTGCCAGCAGACCCCGGGACTACAGCAATGAGCAGTTCTTC
j_call: TRBJ2-1
v_call: TRBV28
clone_size: -
d_call: TRBD2

cdr3_aa: CSVETGAETHYF
cdr3_nt: TGCAGCGTTGAGACCGGGGCAGAAACGCACTATTTT
j_call: TRBJ2-3
v_call: TRBV29-1
clone_size: -
d_call: -

cdr3_aa: CSASTNQETQYF
cdr3_nt: TGCAGTGCTAGTACGAACCAAGAGACCCAGTACTTC
j_call: TRBJ2-5
v_call: TRBV20-1
clone_size: -
d_call: -

cdr3_aa: CASSLQGTGNTIYF
cdr3_nt: TGTGCCAGCAGCCTACAGGGAACTGGAAACACCATATATTTT
j_call: TRBJ1-3
v_call: TRBV28
clone_size: many
d_call: -

cdr3_aa: CATSDSSGRASYNEQFF
cdr3_nt: TGTGCCACCAGTGATTCTAGCGGGAGGGCTTCCTACAATGAGCAGTTCTTC
j_call: TRBJ2-1
v_call: TRBV24-1
clone_size: many
d_call: TRBD2

cdr3_aa: CASSQDFTSGSYNEQFF
cdr3_nt: TGTGCCAGCAGCCAAGATTTTACTAGCGGATCCTACAATGAGCAGTTCTTC
j_call: TRBJ2-1
v_call: TRBV4-2
clone_size: many
d_call: TRBD2

cdr3_aa: CACSLDGGEVCEQYF
cdr3_nt: TGTGCCTGCAGCTTAGATGGGGGGGAGGTCTGCGAGCAGTACTTC
j_call: TRBJ2-7
v_call: TRBV11-2
clone_size: -
d_call: TRBD2

cdr3_aa: CASSRQNTEAFF
cdr3_nt: TGTGCCAGCAGTCGACAGAACACTGAAGCTTTCTTT
j_call: TRBJ1-1
v_call: TRBV6-6
clone_size: many
d_call: -

cdr3_aa: CANSSLIPMTGTDDYGYTF
cdr3_nt: TGTGCCAACAGTTCACTCATCCCCATGACAGGGACCGACGACTATGGCTACACCTTC
j_call: TRBJ1-2
v_call: TRBV28
clone_size: -
d_call: TRBD1

cdr3_aa: CASSPRLAGVDEQYF
cdr3_nt: TGCGCCAGCAGCCCTCGACTAGCGGGAGTAGACGAGCAGTACTTC
j_call: TRBJ2-7
v_call: TRBV4-1
clone_size: many
d_call: TRBD2

cdr3_aa: CSALTRQGNTGELFF
cdr3_nt: TGCAGTGCTCTCACGAGGCAGGGGAACACCGGGGAGCTGTTTTTT
j_call: TRBJ2-2
v_call: TRBV20-1
clone_size: few
d_call: -

cdr3_aa: CVSSETGRYEQYF
cdr3_nt: TGTGTCAGCAGTGAGACAGGACGCTACGAGCAGTACTTC
j_call: TRBJ2-7
v_call: TRBV14
clone_size: -
d_call: -

cdr3_aa: CASRSGTHNEQLF
cdr3_nt: TGCGCCAGCAGGTCCGGGACCCACAATGAGCAGCTATTC
j_call: TRBJ2-1
v_call: TRBV5-1
clone_size: -
d_call: -

cdr3_aa: CAWIVGGSRDIQYF
cdr3_nt: TGTGCCTGGATAGTTGGCGGGAGCAGAGACATTCAGTACTTC
j_call: TRBJ2-4
v_call: TRBV30
clone_size: -
d_call: TRBD2

cdr3_aa: CASSSTGGFAGAFF
cdr3_nt: TGTGCCAGCAGTTCCACAGGGGGCTTTGCTGGGGCTTTCTTT
j_call: TRBJ1-1
v_call: TRBV6-5
clone_size: -
d_call: TRBD1

cdr3_aa: CASSTDKRSTDTQYF
cdr3_nt: TGCGCCAGCAGCACAGATAAGCGGAGCACAGATACGCAGTATTTT
j_call: TRBJ2-3
v_call: TRBV4-1
clone_size: -
d_call: -

cdr3_aa: CACRPDRGFNEQFF
cdr3_nt: TGTGCCTGCAGACCCGACAGGGGTTTCAATGAGCAGTTCTTC
j_call: TRBJ2-1
v_call: TRBV6-2/TRBV6-3
clone_size: once
d_call: TRBD1

cdr3_aa: CASSLAVRTNTEAFF
cdr3_nt: TGCGCCAGCAGCCTAGCGGTCCGGACTAACACTGAAGCTTTCTTT
j_call: TRBJ1-1
v_call: TRBV4-1
clone_size: -
d_call: -

cdr3_aa: CASSPGTSGRGYPSHSEQFF
cdr3_nt: TGTGCCAGCAGTCCGGGGACTAGCGGGAGGGGGTACCCATCACACAGTGAGCAGTTCTTC
j_call: TRBJ2-1
v_call: TRBV28
clone_size: few
d_call: TRBD2

cdr3_aa: CASSATGQGYEQYF
cdr3_nt: TGTGCCAGCAGTGCAACGGGACAGGGCTACGAGCAGTACTTC
j_call: TRBJ2-7
v_call: TRBV6-1
clone_size: many
d_call: TRBD1